The TCR beta chain under discussion was sequenced for a study of T cell responses to AZD1222 COVID-19 vaccine. Trimming cost V 2 bases and J 6 bases; bases outside gene matches: 5. The CDR3 totals 16 residues. From germline, CDR1 is MRHNA and CDR2 SNTAGT. Comment on this clone: The antigen remains unidentified.

Study-level results: Nearly half of spike-specific TCRs reportedly target variant regions that are unmutated in the B.1.351 and B.1.1.7 variants. Repertoires were obtained solely post-peak T cell response. Vaccine-associated CD4 TCRs ranged over spike, dominating at 160-218 and 743-854. Increases in Spike-specific TCR breadth and depth were seen after two AZD1222 doses.

TCRdb keeps only in-frame clones here, not all; method: immunoSEQ multiplex PCR. The table has under 200,000 clones, about 91% seen once. This chain links TRBV6-4 with TRBJ2-1; TRBD2 aligns across 12 bases. The clonotype originates from an adult who received the AZD1222 COVID-19 vaccine. The sequences come from peripheral blood, collected 28 days after the second AZD1222 dose. The CDR3 spells CASSDPLAGGFNEQFF. In DNA form, the CDR3 reads TGTGCCAGCAGTGACCCACTAGCGGGGGGATTCAATGAGCAGTTCTTC.